These T cell receptor beta chains were read from a single sample in a study of CD4 T cells in relation to SARS-CoV-2 and coronaviruses. Their cognate antigens are unknown. Sequencing used immunoSEQ multiplex PCR; TCRdb keeps in-frame clones, though not all of them. Among about 19,000 clones listed, over 70% were seen once. Sequenced input: CD4+ T cells from PBMCs, cultured in vitro. The receptors come from a human donor in good health. Each CDR3 is given with its conserved first and last residue. D genes are given only for firm matches.

d_gene | j_gene | v_gene | CDR3aa
TRBD2 | TRBJ2-1 | TRBV27 | CASSLEGLAARREQFF
NA | TRBJ1-1 | TRBV19 | CASIPSDGKAAEAFF
NA | TRBJ2-3 | TRBV29-1 | CSVAGVADTQYF
NA | TRBJ1-6 | TRBV5-1 | CASSLGQQNNSPLHF
NA | TRBJ1-6 | TRBV4-3 | CASSQSSYNSPLHF
NA | TRBJ1-1 | TRBV9 | CASSVERGTEAFF
TRBD1 | TRBJ2-7 | TRBV7-9 | CASSPYGVLGQVISYEQYF
TRBD1 | TRBJ2-4 | TRBV2 | CASRINRGPQYF
NA | TRBJ1-1 | TRBV2 | CASSVGSRAFF
NA | TRBJ2-7 | TRBV5-5 | CASSPTGRANYEQYF
NA | TRBJ2-5 | TRBV5-3 | CARSSPSGPQYF
NA | TRBJ1-1 | TRBV6-5 | CASRSAGGTEAFF
TRBD1 | TRBJ1-1 | TRBV10-2 | CASRHHRGTGDDTEAFF
TRBD1 | TRBJ1-5 | TRBV5-5 | CASSFGQGGQPQHF
TRBD2 | TRBJ2-7 | TRBV30 | CAWSDYQGLAGGPSEQYF
TRBD2 | TRBJ2-1 | TRBV7-7 | CASSLAGTSDNEQFF
TRBD2 | TRBJ2-5 | TRBV18 | CASSPVGGARETQYF
NA | TRBJ2-1 | TRBV20-1 | CSAVTAREQFF
NA | TRBJ2-1 | TRBV5-4 | CASSPRGGSSYNEQFF
NA | TRBJ2-3 | TRBV5-4 | CASSWGSGSTDTQYF
NA | TRBJ1-4 | TRBV6-6 | CASSYSVSAANEKLFF
TRBD1 | TRBJ2-7 | TRBV3-1/TRBV3-2 | CASTPGQGHSEQYF
TRBD1 | TRBJ2-3 | TRBV11-2 | CASSLDRGTGRDTQYF
NA | TRBJ2-1 | TRBV7-2 | CASSSNSGSYNEQFF
NA | TRBJ1-6 | TRBV18 | CASSQGGHANNSPLHF
NA | TRBJ2-3 | TRBV6-2/TRBV6-3 | CASSYSFRNTDTQYF
TRBD1 | TRBJ2-7 | TRBV27 | CASSSRQGASYEQYF
NA | TRBJ1-2 | TRBV19 | CASSIDPYNYGYTF
NA | TRBJ2-7 | TRBV10-3 | CAISGRDEQYF
NA | TRBJ1-2 | TRBV4-3 | CASSQDPGREHGYTF
TRBD2 | TRBJ2-1 | TRBV6-5 | CASSYSLAGGYNEQFF
NA | TRBJ1-3 | TRBV6-5 | CASRGRLDTIYF
NA | TRBJ2-5 | TRBV2 | CASSENRETQYF
NA | TRBJ2-2 | TRBV9 | CASTQSGRRNTGELFF
NA | TRBJ1-1 | TRBV7-9 | CASSSSRDPGPDTEAFF
TRBD2 | TRBJ2-1 | TRBV30 | CAWSTPTSGRATGEQFF
NA | TRBJ2-2 | TRBV6-6 | CASSPNREGGGELFF
NA | TRBJ1-5 | TRBV9 | CASSVGANSNQPQHF
NA | TRBJ1-1 | TRBV7-2 | CASSPPGAANTEAFF
NA | TRBJ2-6 | TRBV6-2/TRBV6-3 | CASSYLGLFEPNSGANVLTF